The entry that follows covers one TCR beta chain sequence. What it binds is unknown. This sample was taken from a study of T cells in Graves' hyperthyroidism and ophthalmopathy. Findings and limits, study-wide: Most clonotypes that expanded in the thyroid above 0.001 also showed up in blood. Ophthalmopathy got predicted by the model a median around six months before its onset.

The investigators amplified TCR beta CDR3 regions from RNA transcripts. A set of HTBI primers served as the primers for a first-round RT-PCR of the TCR CDR3. TCRdb recomputed calls from the multiplex PCR reads with MiXCR, one row per CDR3 protein. Among 45,000 to 55,000 distinct CDR3 sequences listed, approximately 50% were seen once. V shed 3 bases and J shed 8 bases, with 7 bases lying between them. The CDR3 is 11 amino acids. Germline V gene lookup returns CDR1 SGHTA and CDR2 FQGNSA. The origin of this receptor is a man between 18 and 29 years old with Graves' hyperthyroidism. Input material: peripheral blood or thyroid tissue (not recorded which). V usage is TRBV7-2 and J usage is TRBJ1-1; a weak D match, TRBD1 (5 bases). The CDR3 spells CASSFAGEAFF. CDR3 bases: TGTGCCAGCAGCTTCGCAGGGGAAGCTTTCTTT.